This T cell receptor (beta chain) derives from a study of cytomegalovirus exposure and HLA in healthy donors (TCRdb year 2017). With respect to the entire study: According to an earlier analysis of 550 to 700 of the donors, about 179 million T cells yielded 100 million or so unique TCR beta sequences and less than 300 Gb of sequence data. An early release covering some 640 HLA-typed donors comprised roughly 300 gigabases of sequencing data and 85 million to 100 million unique TCR sequences. Among the roughly 400 genotyped donors, 75% to 90% belonged to the genetic ancestry cluster associated with self-reported Caucasian donors. The study aimed to test whether signatures of past pathogen exposure could be identified by cataloging public T cell receptors. The study profiled the T cell repertoires of 550 to 700 subjects by immunosequencing and related them to cytomegalovirus serostatus. A separate validation cohort of approximately 120 different subjects was used in addition to the approximately 640-subject first cohort. To predict cytomegalovirus infection status, the study brought together high-throughput TCR immunosequencing, statistical association of individual TCRs with disease status, and machine learning. A later analysis re-analyzed previously published TCR beta repertoires from approximately 700 donors and added high-resolution HLA genotyping to study TCR occurrence patterns. Rather than using new phenotypic data, the later analysis identified candidate immune exposures from TCR beta sequences and from how often those sequences occurred across donors. An earlier analysis of more than 450 of the donors used high-throughput TCR beta sequencing to judge whether each TCR beta V gene segment behaved as functional or pseudogenic. Donor age, sex, ethnicity and CMV serostatus were compiled alongside the repertoire data. In a later genetic analysis, genome-wide SNP genotypes for about 55% of the roughly 700 donors were used, and that subset was treated as a discovery cohort. Every discovery cohort repertoire had been produced on one sequencing platform. Both class I and class II loci were covered by HLA typing, at four-digit resolution. The number of donors typed differed by locus, with roughly 629-640 for A, B, C, DRB1 and DQB1, around 500 for DQA1, 606 for DPA1, and under 490 for DPB1. Roughly five DR-DQ haplotypes were handled as single units for association and clustering because linkage in the cohort was strong. Among some 400 genotyped donors of the cohort, an average of around 250,000 unique TCR beta nucleotide sequences was sequenced per donor, of which 15% to 20% were non-productive. Study-wide findings and limitations: When HLA alleles, especially DR and DQ, strongly co-occurred, TCR associations were difficult to assign to individual alleles. Linkage disequilibrium might explain the correlated functional status among segregating V segments, but an unknown experimental factor could not be ruled out. According to a later genetic analysis, donors in an Asian-associated ancestry cluster had fewer N-insertions in productive TCRs than the approximately 670-donor mean. Across donors, most TCR sequences were observed very rarely, whereas some public TCRs were present in many individuals. A further reported finding was that TCR beta sequences accurately predicted the HLA-A and HLA-B alleles for most subjects in the first cohort. Because some donors lacked HLA typing at each locus, the association tests relied only on the typed subset. In a later analysis, HLA-associated TCR beta chains were found to be more clonally expanded and to have lower generation probabilities than equally common non-associated chains. In vitro tests confirmed that a few of the cytomegalovirus-associated TCR beta chains recognize cytomegalovirus antigens. This cohort had only TCR beta chains sequenced, and the lack of alpha or paired-chain data limited which features could be detected. The classifier was reported to diagnose cytomegalovirus status with high specificity and sensitivity in both the original cohort and the validation cohort. According to the authors, the approach could potentially be generalized to other disease states and immunological phenotypes. According to a later analysis, most CMV-associated TCR beta chains appeared to be HLA-restricted, and the HLA associations seemed to be driven largely by CMV exposure. A later analysis associated about 17,000 TCR beta sequences with specific HLA alleles at a false discovery rate of 0.05. A later analysis found that TCR association rates varied across HLA loci, with DRB1 alleles showing the most associated TCRs and HLA-C alleles the fewest. In an earlier analysis of some 500 of the donors, most TCR beta V segments appeared in productive rearrangements about 87% or about 30% of the time, broadly matching IMGT annotations. Roughly 17 rarely observed V segments, including chromosome 9 orphons, were excluded from the earlier analysis of almost 600 of the donors because counts were too low. The presence/absence analyses assumed that sequencing depth was roughly uniform across donors, and that assumption may not be true. A cluster of highly shared sequence variants was judged likely to be a technical artifact of the sequencing pipeline. A later genetic analysis associated a missense DCLRE1C variant with V-gene and J-gene trimming of TCR beta chains, and an independent cohort replicated the association. Several of the top co-occurrence clusters appeared to be linked to parvovirus B19, influenza, CMV and Epstein-Barr virus, according to a later analysis. For the cohort, immune exposure information was limited to CMV serostatus. A total of 150 to 200 TCR beta chains were listed by the study as associated with cytomegalovirus.

The receptor library was made with the immunoSEQ multiplex PCR assay. For the multiplex PCR, a mixture combining 60 forward primers for TCR Vbeta segments and 13 reverse primers for TCR Jbeta segments was used. The CDR3 region of rearranged TCR beta genes was amplified from genomic DNA with a multiplex PCR assay. On the Illumina HiSeq System, the amplified TCR beta libraries were sequenced as 87-base-pair reads. From the authors' description of their analysis: A later analysis counted about 80 million unique TCR beta chains across the approximately 700 repertoires, and roughly 11 million of these chains were shared by at least two donors. Raw reads were error-corrected and collapsed into unique sequences with a nearest-neighbor algorithm that merged closely related sequences to remove PCR and sequencing errors. Alignment of CDR3 sequences to IMGT reference sequences was used to assign V, D and J gene segments. Each retained sequence needed at least a six-nucleotide match to both a V gene segment and a J gene segment. Rearrangements were classified as productive when the CDR3 lacked stop codons and remained in frame with V and J, and all other rearrangements were classified as non-productive. Following IMGT convention, CDR3 was defined as the stretch from the second conserved V-encoded cysteine to the conserved J-encoded phenylalanine. The earlier analysis of approximately 500 of the donors excluded sequences that lacked an unambiguous match to a single V gene segment. In an earlier analysis of almost 600 of the donors, a V segment was called functional when productive rearrangements were above 56.7%, and segregating when the standard deviation between donors exceeded 5%. A statistical classification framework was built to diagnose cytomegalovirus status from the catalog of TCR beta chain sequences. V and J gene assignment, in a later analysis, came from comparing TCR nucleotide sequences with IMGT/GENE-DB human TR gene sequences. Using the TCRdist pipeline, a later analysis assigned CDR3 sequences along with most-parsimonious VDJ recombination scenarios. A later analysis defined each TCR beta chain by its CDR3 amino acid sequence plus V-gene family, and excluded reads lacking a unique V-gene family. In a later analysis, 450 to 600 highly shared, low-generation-probability nucleotide sequences were removed to address suspected cross-contamination and a sequencing artifact. In a later analysis, a clonal expansion index for each public chain was calculated from normalized within-repertoire ranks of inferred template counts. In a later analysis, generation probabilities were computed with a VDJ recombination model fitted to out-of-frame rearrangements, and the resulting probabilities were checked against IGoR. Hypergeometric tests were used in a later analysis to score TCR-TCR, TCR-HLA and TCR-CMV co-occurrence, with a repertoire-size bias correction applied to the TCR pairs. False discovery rates were estimated in a later analysis by permuting HLA or CMV assignments 20 times. In a later analysis, co-occurring TCRs were grouped using DBSCAN, and TCRdist sequence similarity was added for clustering within HLA-allele-positive subsets. Repertoires with fewer than 30,000 or more than 120,000 public chains, plus five repertoires with anomalous nucleotide sharing, were excluded from co-occurrence clustering. TCRdb took over this immuneACCESS table, retaining in-frame rearrangements with V and J assigned. Such tables are incomplete; in checked studies, under half of the missing clones stem from an unresolved V gene, and the remainder is unexplained. D and trimming were read from the DNA, whereas the V and J calls and clone size are those reported in that table. A total of around 100,000 clones appear in this sample, around 80% of them only once. 3% to 4% of the sample rests with the top ten.

In total, 600 or so healthy bone marrow donors made up the cohort. At the time of sampling, every cohort member was nominally healthy, though immune exposures that went unrecorded were likely present. The donor was CMV seronegative and belonged to the group of 352 seronegative cohort members. Every donor gave a peripheral blood sample, and the peripheral blood mononuclear cells from that sample were used for TCR beta sequencing. Genomic DNA extraction from the blood cell samples was performed with the Qiagen DNeasy Blood Extraction Kit. A word on this clone: Which antigen it targets is not known. No much larger clone is present one base from it, and per-base qualities are unavailable.

The sequence was obtained from a woman in her forties in good health and CMV-seronegative. The specimen was PBMCs.

The CDR3 amino acid sequence is: CASSPNSIGGETQYF. The DNA is TGTGCCAGCAGCCCCAACAGCATAGGGGGAGAGACCCAGTACTTC. The V and J segments used are TRBV7-7 and TRBJ2-5; TRBD1 is perhaps the D gene, given 6 matching bases. The CDR3 contains 15 residues, cysteine and phenylalanine counted. The CDR3 DNA has 45 bases and is translated from base 1. The germline V gene (reference sequence) supplies CDR1 SSHAT and CDR2 FNYEAQ. The germline ends are 17 bases apart after V is trimmed by 5 bases and J by 4 bases.